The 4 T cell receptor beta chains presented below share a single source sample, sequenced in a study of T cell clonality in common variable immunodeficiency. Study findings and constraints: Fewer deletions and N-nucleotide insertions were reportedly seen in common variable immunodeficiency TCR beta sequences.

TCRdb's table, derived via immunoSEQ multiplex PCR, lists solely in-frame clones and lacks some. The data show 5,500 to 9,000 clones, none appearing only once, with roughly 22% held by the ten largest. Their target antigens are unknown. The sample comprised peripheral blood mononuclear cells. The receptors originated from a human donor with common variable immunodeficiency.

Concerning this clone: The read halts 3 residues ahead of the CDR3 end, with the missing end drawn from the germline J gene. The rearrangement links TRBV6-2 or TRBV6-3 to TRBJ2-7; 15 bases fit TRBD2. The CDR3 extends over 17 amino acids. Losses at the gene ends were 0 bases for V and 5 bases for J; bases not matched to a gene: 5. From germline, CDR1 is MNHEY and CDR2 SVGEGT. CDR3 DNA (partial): TGTGCCAGCAGTTACTCGTGGGGACTAGCGGGAGGAAACGAG. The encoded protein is CASSYSWGLAGGNE. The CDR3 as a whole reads CASSYSWGLAGGNEQYF.

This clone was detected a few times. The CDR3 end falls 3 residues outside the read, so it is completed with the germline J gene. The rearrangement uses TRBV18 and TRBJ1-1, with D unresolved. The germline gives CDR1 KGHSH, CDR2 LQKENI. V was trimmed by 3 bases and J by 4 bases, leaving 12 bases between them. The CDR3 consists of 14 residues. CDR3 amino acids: CASSPSGEGTEAFF. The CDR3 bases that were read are TGTGCCAGCTCACCGTCCGGGGAAGGCACTGAA.

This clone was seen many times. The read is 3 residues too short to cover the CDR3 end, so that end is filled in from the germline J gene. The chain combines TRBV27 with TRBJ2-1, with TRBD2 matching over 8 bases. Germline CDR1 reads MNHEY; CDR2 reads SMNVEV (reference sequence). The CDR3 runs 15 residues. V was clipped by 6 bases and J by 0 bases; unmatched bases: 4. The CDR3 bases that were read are TGTGCCAGCAGCTTAAGCGGGAGCTCCTACAATGAG. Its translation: CASSLSGSSYNE. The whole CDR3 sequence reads CASSLSGSSYNEQFF.

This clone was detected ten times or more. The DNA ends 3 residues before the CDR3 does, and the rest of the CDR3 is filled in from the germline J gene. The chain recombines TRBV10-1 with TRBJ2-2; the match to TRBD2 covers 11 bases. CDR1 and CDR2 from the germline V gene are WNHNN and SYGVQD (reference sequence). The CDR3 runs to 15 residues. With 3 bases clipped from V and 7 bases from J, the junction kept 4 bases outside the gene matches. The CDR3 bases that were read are TGCGCCAGCAGTGACCCCGGACTAGCGGGCGGGGAG. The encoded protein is CASSDPGLAGGE. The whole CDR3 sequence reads CASSDPGLAGGELFF.